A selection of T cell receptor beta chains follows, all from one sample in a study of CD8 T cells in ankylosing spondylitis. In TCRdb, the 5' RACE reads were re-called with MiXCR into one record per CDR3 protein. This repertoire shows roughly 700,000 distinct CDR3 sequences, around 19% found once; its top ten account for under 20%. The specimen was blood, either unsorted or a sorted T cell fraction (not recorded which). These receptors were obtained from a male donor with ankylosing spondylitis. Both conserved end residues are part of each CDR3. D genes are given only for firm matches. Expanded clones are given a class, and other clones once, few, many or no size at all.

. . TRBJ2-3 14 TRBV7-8 TGTGCCAGCAGCTCCGGGGGGCAGCGGGATACGCAGTATTTT CASSSGGQRDTQYF
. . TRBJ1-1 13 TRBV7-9 TGTGCCAGCAGCTTAGGGGGCGGTAAGGAAGCTTTCTTT CASSLGGGKEAFF
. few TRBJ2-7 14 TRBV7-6 TGTGCCAGCAGCTTAGTTGGTAGCGGTTACGAGCAGTACTTC CASSLVGSGYEQYF
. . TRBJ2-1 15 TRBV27 TGTGCCAGCAGTTTATCTCATTCCTCCTACAATGAGCAGTTCTTC CASSLSHSSYNEQFF
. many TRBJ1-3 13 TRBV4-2 TGTGCCAGCAGCCCAGACAGTATTGGCACCATATATTTT CASSPDSIGTIYF
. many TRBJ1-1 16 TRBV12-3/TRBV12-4 TGTGCCAGCAACTGGGGGGGCAGCCTTTTGGGCACTGAAGCTTTCTTT CASNWGGSLLGTEAFF
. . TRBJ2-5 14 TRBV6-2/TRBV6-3 TGTGCCAGCAGTAACAGGTACTCCCAAGAGACCCAGTACTTC CASSNRYSQETQYF
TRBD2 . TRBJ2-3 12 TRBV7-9 TGTGCCAGCAGCTTTACAACTAGCGCGCAGTATTTT CASSFTTSAQYF
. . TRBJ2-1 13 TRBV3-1 TGTGCCAGCAGCCTCCTGAGGGACAATGAGCAGTTCTTC CASSLLRDNEQFF
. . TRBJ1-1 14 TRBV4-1 TGCGCCAGCAGCAAACCCAATGGGGGGACTGAAGCTTTCTTT CASSKPNGGTEAFF
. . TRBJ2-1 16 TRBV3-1 TGTGCCAGCAGCCATACCCAGGGTGTCCCCTACAATGAGCAGTTCTTC CASSHTQGVPYNEQFF
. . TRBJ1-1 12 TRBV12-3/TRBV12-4 TGTGCCAGCAGTTTCCCGTCCACTGAAGCTTTCTTT CASSFPSTEAFF
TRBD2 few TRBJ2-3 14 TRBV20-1 TGCAGTGCTAGGACTAGCGGGGCGACAGATACGCAGTATTTT CSARTSGATDTQYF
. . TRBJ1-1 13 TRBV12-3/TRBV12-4 TGTGCCAGCAGTTTAGGAAAGGAAAGGAAAGCTTTCTTT CASSLGKERKAFF